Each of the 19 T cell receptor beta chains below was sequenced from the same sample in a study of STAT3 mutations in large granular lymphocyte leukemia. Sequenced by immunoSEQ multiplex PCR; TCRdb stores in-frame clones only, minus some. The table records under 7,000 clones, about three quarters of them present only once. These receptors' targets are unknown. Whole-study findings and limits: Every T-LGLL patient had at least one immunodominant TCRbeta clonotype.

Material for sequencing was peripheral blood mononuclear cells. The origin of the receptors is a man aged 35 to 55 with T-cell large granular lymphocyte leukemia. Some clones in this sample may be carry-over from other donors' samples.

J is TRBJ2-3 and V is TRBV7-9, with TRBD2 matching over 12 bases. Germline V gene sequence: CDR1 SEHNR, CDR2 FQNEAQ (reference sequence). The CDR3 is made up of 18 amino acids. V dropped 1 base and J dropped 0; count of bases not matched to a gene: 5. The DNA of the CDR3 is TGTGCCAGCAGCTTAGTACTGGGGACTAGCGGGAGCACAGATACGCAGTATTTT. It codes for CASSLVLGTSGSTDTQYF. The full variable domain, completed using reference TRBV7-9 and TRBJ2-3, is DTGVSQNPRHKITKRGQNVTFRCDPISEHNRLYWYRQTLGQGPEFLTYFQNEAQLEKSRLLSDRFSAERPKGSFSTLEIQRTEQGDSAMYLCASSLVLGTSGSTDTQYFGPGTRLTVL.

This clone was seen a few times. CDR3 in DNA: TGTGCCAGCAGGGAGGACAGGCTCATTAATAGCAATCAGCCCCAGCATTTT. It translates to CASREDRLINSNQPQHF. The rearrangement uses TRBV2 and TRBJ1-5; 7 nucleotides line up with TRBD1. The CDR3 loop spans 17 amino acids. In germline, CDR1 is SNHLY, CDR2 FYNNEI. J lost 0 bases, V lost 6 bases, and 11 bases had no gene match.

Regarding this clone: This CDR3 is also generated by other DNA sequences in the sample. The CDR3 reads CASSLTSGAYYEQYF. In DNA, the CDR3 is TGCGCCAGCAGCTTGACTAGCGGGGCTTACTACGAGCAGTACTTC. The rearrangement joins TRBV5-1 to TRBJ2-7; TRBD2 agrees at 10 bases. Germline V CDR1 and CDR2: SGHRS, YFSETQ. The CDR3 consists of 15 residues. V shed 1 base and J 3 bases; nucleotides not matched to a gene: 4.

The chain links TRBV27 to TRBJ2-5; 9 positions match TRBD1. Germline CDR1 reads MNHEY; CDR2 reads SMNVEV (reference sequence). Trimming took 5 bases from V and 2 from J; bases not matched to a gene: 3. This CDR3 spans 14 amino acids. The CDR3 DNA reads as TGTGCCAGCAGTCCGGACAGGGGTCAAGAGACCCAGTACTTC. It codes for CASSPDRGQETQYF.

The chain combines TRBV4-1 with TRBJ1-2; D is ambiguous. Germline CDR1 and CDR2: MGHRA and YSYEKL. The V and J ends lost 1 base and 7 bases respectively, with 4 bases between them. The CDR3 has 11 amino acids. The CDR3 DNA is TGCGCCAGCAGCCAAGGGACTGGCTACACCTTC. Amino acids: CASSQGTGYTF.

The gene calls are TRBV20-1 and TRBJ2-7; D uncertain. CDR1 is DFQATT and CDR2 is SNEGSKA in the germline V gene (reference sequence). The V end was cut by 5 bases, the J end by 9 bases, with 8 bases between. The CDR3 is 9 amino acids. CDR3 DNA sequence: TGCAGTGCTCCCCCGGGGCAGTACTTC. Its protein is CSAPPGQYF.

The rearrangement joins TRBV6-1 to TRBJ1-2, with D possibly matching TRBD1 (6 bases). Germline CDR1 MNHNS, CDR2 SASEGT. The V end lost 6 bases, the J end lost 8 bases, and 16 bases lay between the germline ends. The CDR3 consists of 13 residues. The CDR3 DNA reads TGTGCCAGCAGGACAACACAGGGAGGGGGCTACACCTTC. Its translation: CASRTTQGGGYTF.

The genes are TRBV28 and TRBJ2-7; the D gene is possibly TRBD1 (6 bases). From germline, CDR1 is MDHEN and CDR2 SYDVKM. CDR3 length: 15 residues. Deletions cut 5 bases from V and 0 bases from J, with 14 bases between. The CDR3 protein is CASSTTGFSSYEQYF. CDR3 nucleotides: TGTGCCAGCAGTACGACAGGCTTTAGCTCCTACGAGCAGTACTTC.

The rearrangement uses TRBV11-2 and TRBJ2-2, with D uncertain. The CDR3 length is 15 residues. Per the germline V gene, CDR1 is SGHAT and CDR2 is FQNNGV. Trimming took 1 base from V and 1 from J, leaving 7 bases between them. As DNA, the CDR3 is TGTGCCAGCAGCTTAGTGAGACAGAACACCGGGGAGCTGTTTTTT. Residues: CASSLVRQNTGELFF.

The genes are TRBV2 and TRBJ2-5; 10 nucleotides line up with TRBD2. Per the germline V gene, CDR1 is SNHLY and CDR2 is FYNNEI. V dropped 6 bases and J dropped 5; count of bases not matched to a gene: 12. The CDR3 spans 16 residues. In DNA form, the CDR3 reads TGTGCCAGCAGCCCCCGAGCGGGAGGGGGGGTTGAGACCCAGTACTTC. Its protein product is CASSPRAGGGVETQYF.

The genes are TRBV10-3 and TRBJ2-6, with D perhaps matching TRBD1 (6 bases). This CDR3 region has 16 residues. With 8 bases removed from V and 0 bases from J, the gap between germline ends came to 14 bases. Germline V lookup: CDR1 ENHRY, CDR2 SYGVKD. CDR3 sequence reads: CAISRGPSSGANVLTF. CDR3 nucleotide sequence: TGTGCCATCTCCAGGGGCCCCAGCTCTGGGGCCAACGTCCTGACTTTC.

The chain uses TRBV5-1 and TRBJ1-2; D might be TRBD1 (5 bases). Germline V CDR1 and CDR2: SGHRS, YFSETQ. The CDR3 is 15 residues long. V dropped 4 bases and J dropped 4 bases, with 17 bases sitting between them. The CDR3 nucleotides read TGCGCCAGCAGCCCTGGGACTCCGGGTGGCTATGGCTACACCTTC. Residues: CASSPGTPGGYGYTF.

The CDR3 spells CASSLTGTVINEKLFF. For the CDR3, the DNA is TGCGCCAGCAGCTTGACAGGGACGGTAATTAATGAAAAACTGTTTTTT. The V and J genes are TRBV5-1 and TRBJ1-4, with a weak D call TRBD1 (6 bases). CDR3 length equals 16 residues. CDR1 and CDR2 (germline): SGHRS, YFSETQ. Trimming pared 1 base from V and 4 bases from J, leaving 14 bases between.

CDR3 loop: CASDGGTPRNEQFF. The CDR3 DNA reads as TGTGCCAGCGATGGCGGGACACCGCGGAATGAGCAGTTCTTC. The chain recombines TRBV2 with TRBJ2-1, with D perhaps given as TRBD1 or TRBD2 (6 bases each). CDR3 length: 14 amino acids. The V end lost 8 bases, the J end lost 7 bases, and 18 bases lay between the germline ends. Germline lookup yields CDR1 SNHLY and CDR2 FYNNEI.

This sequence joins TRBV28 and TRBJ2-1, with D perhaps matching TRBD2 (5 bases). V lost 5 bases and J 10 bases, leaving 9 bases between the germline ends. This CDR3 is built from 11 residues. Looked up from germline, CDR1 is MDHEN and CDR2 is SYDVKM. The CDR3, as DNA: TGTGCCAGCAGTAGCGGCTACGAGCAGTTCTTC. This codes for CASSSGYEQFF.

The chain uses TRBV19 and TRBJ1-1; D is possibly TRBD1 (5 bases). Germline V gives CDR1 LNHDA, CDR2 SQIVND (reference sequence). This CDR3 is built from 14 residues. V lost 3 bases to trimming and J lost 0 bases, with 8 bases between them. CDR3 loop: CASSIATVNTEAFF. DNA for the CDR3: TGTGCCAGTAGTATTGCGACAGTGAACACTGAAGCTTTCTTT.

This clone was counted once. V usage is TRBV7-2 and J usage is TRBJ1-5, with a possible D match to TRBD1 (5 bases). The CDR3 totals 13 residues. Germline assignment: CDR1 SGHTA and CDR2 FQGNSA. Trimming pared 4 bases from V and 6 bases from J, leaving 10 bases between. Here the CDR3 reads CASSSQGGQPQHF. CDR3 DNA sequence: TGTGCCAGCAGCTCCCAGGGAGGTCAGCCCCAGCATTTT.

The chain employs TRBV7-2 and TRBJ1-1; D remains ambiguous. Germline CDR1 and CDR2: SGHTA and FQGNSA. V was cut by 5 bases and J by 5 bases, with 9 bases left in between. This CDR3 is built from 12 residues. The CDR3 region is CASSTYLTEAFF. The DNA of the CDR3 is TGTGCCAGCAGCACCTACCTGACTGAAGCTTTCTTT.

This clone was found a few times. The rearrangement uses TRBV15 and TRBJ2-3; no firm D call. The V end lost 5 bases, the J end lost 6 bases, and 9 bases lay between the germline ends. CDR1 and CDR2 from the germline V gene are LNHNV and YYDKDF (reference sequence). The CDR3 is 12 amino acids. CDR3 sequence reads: CATSLNGDTQYF. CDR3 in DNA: TGTGCCACCAGCCTAAACGGGGATACGCAGTATTTT.